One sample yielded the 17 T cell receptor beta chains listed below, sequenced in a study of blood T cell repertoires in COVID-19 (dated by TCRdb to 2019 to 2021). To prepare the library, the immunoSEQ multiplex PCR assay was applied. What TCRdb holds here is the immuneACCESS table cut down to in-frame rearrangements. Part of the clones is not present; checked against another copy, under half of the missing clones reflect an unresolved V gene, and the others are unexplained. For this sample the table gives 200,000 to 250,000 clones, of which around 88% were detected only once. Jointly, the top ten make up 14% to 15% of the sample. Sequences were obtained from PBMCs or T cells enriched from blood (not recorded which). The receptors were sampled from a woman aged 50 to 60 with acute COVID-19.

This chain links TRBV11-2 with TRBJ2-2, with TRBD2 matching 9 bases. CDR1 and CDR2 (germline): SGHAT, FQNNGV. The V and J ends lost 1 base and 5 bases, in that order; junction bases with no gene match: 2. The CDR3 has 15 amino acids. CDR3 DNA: TGTGCCAGCAGCTTAGTGCTAGCGGGAACCGGGGAGCTGTTTTTT. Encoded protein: CASSLVLAGTGELFF.

CDR3 loop: CASSLSRDREYGYTF. CDR3 DNA sequence: TGTGCCAGCAGCTTGTCTCGGGACAGGGAATATGGCTACACCTTC. This chain joins TRBV5-5 and TRBJ1-2, with TRBD1 identical over 9 bases. V gave up 1 base and J gave up 5 bases; unmatched junction bases: 6. The CDR3 totals 15 residues. Per germline, CDR1 SGHKS and CDR2 YYEKEE (reference sequence). The full variable domain, its missing parts supplied by reference TRBV5-5 and TRBJ1-2, is DAGVTQSPTHLIKTRGQQVTLRCSPISGHKSVSWYQQVLGQGPQFIFQYYEKEERGRGNFPDRFSARQFPNYSSELNVNALLLGDSALYLCASSLSRDREYGYTFGSGTRLTVV.

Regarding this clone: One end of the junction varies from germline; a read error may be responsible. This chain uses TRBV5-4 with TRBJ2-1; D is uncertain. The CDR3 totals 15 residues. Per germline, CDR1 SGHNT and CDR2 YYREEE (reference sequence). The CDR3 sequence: CATSDHGLPYNEQFF. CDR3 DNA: TGTGCCACCAGCGACCACGGGTTACCCTACAATGAGCAGTTCTTC. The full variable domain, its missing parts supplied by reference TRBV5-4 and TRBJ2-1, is ETGVTQSPTHLIKTRGQQVTLRCSSQSGHNTVSWYQQALGQGPQFIFQYYREEENGRGNFPPRFSGLQFPNYSSELNVNALELDDSALYLCATSDHGLPYNEQFFGPGTRLTVL.

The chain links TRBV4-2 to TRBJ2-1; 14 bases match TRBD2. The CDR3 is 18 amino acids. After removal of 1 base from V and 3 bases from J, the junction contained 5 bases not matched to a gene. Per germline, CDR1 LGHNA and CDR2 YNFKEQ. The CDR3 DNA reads TGTGCCAGCAGCCAAGGACTAGCGGGAGGGCCCGGCTACAATGAGCAGTTCTTC. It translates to CASSQGLAGGPGYNEQFF.

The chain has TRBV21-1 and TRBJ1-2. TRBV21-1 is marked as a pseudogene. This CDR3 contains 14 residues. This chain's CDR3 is CASSKVQPGRRGTF. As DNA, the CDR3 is TGTGCCAGCAGCAAAGTACAGCCCGGGCGGAGGGGCACCTTC.

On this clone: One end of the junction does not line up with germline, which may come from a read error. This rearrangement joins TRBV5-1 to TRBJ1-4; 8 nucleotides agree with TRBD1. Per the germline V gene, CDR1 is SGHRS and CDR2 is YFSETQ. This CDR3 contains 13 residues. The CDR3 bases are TGCGCCCGCAGGGGGCGGGGGAGTGAAAAACTGTTTTTT. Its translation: CARRGRGSEKLFF.

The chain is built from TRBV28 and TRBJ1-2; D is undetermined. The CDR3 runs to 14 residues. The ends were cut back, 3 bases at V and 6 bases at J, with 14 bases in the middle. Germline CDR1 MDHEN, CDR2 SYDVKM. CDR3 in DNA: TGTGCCAGCAGTTTGGGCATCAGTCAGGATGGCTACACCTTC. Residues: CASSLGISQDGYTF.

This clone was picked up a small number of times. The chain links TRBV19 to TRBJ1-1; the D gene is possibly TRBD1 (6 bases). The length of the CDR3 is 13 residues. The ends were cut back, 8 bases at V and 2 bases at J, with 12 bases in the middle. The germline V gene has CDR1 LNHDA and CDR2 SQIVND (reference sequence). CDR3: CASGQGFNTEAFF. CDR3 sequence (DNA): TGTGCCAGTGGCCAGGGGTTTAACACTGAAGCTTTCTTT.

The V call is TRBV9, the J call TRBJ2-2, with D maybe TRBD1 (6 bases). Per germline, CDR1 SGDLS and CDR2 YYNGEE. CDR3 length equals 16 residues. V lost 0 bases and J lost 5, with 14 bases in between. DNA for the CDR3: TGTGCCAGCAGCGTAGTGGGACAAACACTGACCGGGGAGCTGTTTTTT. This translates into CASSVVGQTLTGELFF.

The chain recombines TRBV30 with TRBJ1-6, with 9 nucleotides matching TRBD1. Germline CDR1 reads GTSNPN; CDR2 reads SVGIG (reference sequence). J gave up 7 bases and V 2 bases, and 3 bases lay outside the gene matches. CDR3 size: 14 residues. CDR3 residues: CAWSLGTGNSPLHF. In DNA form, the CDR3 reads TGTGCCTGGAGTTTAGGGACAGGGAATTCACCCCTCCACTTT.

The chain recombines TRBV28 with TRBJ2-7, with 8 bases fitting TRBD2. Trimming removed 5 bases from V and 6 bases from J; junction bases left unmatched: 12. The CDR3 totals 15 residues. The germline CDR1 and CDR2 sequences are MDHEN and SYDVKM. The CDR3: CASSLMAGGRVEQYF. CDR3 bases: TGTGCCAGCAGTCTCATGGCGGGAGGACGGGTCGAGCAGTACTTC.

The CDR3 DNA is TGTGCCAGCAGCTTGGACTTAACAGGAGCCTACGAGCAGTACTTC. Its protein product is CASSLDLTGAYEQYF. The V gene is TRBV5-5, the J gene TRBJ2-7; tentatively, D is TRBD1 (5 bases). Deletions cut 0 bases from V and 2 bases from J, with 12 bases between. The CDR3 totals 15 residues. Germline lookup yields CDR1 SGHKS and CDR2 YYEKEE (reference sequence).

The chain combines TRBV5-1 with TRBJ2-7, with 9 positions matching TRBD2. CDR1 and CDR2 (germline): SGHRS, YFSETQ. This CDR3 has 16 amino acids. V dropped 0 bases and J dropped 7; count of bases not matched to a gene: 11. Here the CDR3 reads CASSLGAGGPGREQYF. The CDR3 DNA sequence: TGCGCCAGCAGCTTGGGTGCGGGAGGGCCGGGGAGGGAGCAGTACTTC.

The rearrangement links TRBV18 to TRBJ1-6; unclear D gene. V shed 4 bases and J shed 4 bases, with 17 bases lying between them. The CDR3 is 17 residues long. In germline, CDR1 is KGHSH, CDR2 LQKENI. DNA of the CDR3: TGTGCCAGCTCACGGGTGGGCCCCTCTTCGTATAATTCACCCCTCCACTTT. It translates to CASSRVGPSSYNSPLHF.

CDR3 sequence: CATSRDTGEETQYF. CDR3 sequence (DNA): TGTGCCACCAGCAGAGATACGGGGGAAGAGACCCAGTACTTC. The gene calls are TRBV15 and TRBJ2-5; possible D gene TRBD2, 6 bases. CDR1 and CDR2 from the germline V gene are LNHNV and YYDKDF (reference sequence). V gave up 0 bases and J gave up 3 bases, with 8 bases separating them. The CDR3 runs to 14 residues.

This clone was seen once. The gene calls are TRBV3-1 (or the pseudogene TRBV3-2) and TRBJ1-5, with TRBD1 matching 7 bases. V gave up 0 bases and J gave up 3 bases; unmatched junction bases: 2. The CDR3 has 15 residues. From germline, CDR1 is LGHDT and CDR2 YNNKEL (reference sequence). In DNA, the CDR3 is TGTGCCAGCAGCCAAGAGGGACAGATCAATCAGCCCCAGCATTTT. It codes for CASSQEGQINQPQHF.

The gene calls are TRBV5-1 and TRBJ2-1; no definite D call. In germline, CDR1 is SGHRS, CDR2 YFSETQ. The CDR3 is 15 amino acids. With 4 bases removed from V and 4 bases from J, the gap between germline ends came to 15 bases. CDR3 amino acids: CASSPGVRKYNEQFF. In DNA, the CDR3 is TGCGCCAGCAGCCCCGGCGTCAGGAAATACAATGAGCAGTTCTTC.